These 24 T cell receptor beta chains were sequenced from one sample in a study of cytotoxic CD8 clonotypes in ibrutinib-treated CLL (dated by TCRdb to 2020 to 2023). Receptor libraries were prepared by the immunoSEQ multiplex PCR assay. This is the immuneACCESS table as TCRdb keeps it, with only in-frame sequences that have V and J called. A part of the clones is gone; compared with another copy, unresolved V genes explain less than half, and the rest is unexplained. The sample has about 50,000 clones on record, about 50% of them singletons. The ten largest clones add up to around a quarter of the sample. The time point label for this specimen denotes: approximately 2 years on ibrutinib. The starting material was PBMCs, obtained after 24 months of ibrutinib treatment. The receptors derive from a human donor with chronic lymphocytic leukemia.

The V gene is TRBV6-5, the J gene TRBJ1-2; D is unclear. V lost 1 base to trimming and J lost 2 bases, with 5 bases between them. Germline CDR1 MNHEY, CDR2 SVGAGI. The CDR3 consists of 13 residues. CDR3 nucleotides: TGTGCCAGCAGTTACTTTCGGAACTATGGCTACACCTTC. It yields the protein CASSYFRNYGYTF.

This clone showed up just a few times. The J gene is TRBJ2-1, the V gene TRBV6-5; a weak D match, TRBD2 (5 bases). Trimming cost V 4 bases and J 7 bases, with 17 bases left between them. The CDR3 sequence is 15 residues long. Germline V gives CDR1 MNHEY, CDR2 SVGAGI. This CDR3 is CASSFLANTGNEQFF. The CDR3 DNA follows: TGTGCCAGCAGTTTTCTAGCTAATACTGGGAATGAGCAGTTCTTC.

This clone is a singleton in its sample. This rearrangement joins TRBV2 to TRBJ1-1; D is undetermined. Germline CDR1 reads SNHLY; CDR2 reads FYNNEI. The CDR3 consists of 13 residues. Trimming shortened V by 8 bases and J by 0 bases, and 10 bases separated the two germline ends. The CDR3 protein is CASRGRMNTEAFF. The CDR3 coding sequence is TGTGCCAGCCGTGGGCGAATGAACACTGAAGCTTTCTTT.

Note on this clone: Other DNA sequences of this sample code for an identical CDR3. The chain carries TRBV20-1 and TRBJ2-1; D is unclear. This CDR3 contains 11 residues. V was pared by 3 bases and J by 7 bases, with 7 bases between. Germline CDR1 reads DFQATT; CDR2 reads SNEGSKA (reference sequence). CDR3 region: CSASRSNEQFF. The CDR3 DNA follows: TGCAGTGCTAGTCGCAGTAATGAGCAGTTCTTC.

This chain connects TRBV5-1 to TRBJ2-5, with D uncertain. Trimming removed 0 bases at V and 4 bases at J, with 7 bases between. Germline-derived CDR1 and CDR2 are SGHRS and YFSETQ. CDR3 length: 13 residues. The CDR3 spells CASSLDTGETQYF. DNA for the CDR3: TGCGCCAGCAGCTTGGATACGGGAGAGACCCAGTACTTC.

The CDR3 reads CASTSGTGDSGYTF. CDR3 DNA sequence: TGTGCCAGCACCTCCGGGACAGGGGATTCGGGCTACACCTTC. The chain links TRBV2 to TRBJ1-2; TRBD1 matches 10 bases. V gave up 7 bases and J gave up 8 bases; unmatched junction bases: 10. The germline V gene encodes CDR1 SNHLY and CDR2 FYNNEI. The CDR3 is 14 residues long.

The chain joins TRBV5-4 to TRBJ1-1, with unresolved D. V was trimmed by 6 bases and J by 6 bases, leaving 15 bases between them. The CDR3 sequence is 13 residues long. Germline CDR1 and CDR2: SGHNT and YYREEE (reference sequence). The CDR3 here is CASTLPGSAEAFF. In DNA, the CDR3 is TGTGCCAGCACCCTGCCAGGTAGCGCTGAAGCTTTCTTT.

V gene TRBV7-2 combines with J gene TRBJ2-7; D ambiguous. The length of the CDR3 is 13 residues. Trimming took off 0 bases at V and 0 bases at J, with 3 bases between the two ends. Germline V CDR1 and CDR2: SGHTA, FQGNSA. The CDR3 region has the DNA TGTGCCAGCAGCTTAGCGGACTCCTACGAGCAGTACTTC. Its translation: CASSLADSYEQYF.

The J gene is TRBJ2-7, the V gene TRBV6-5; 9 bases map to TRBD1. CDR1 and CDR2 (germline): MNHEY, SVGAGI. V was pared by 6 bases and J by 1 base, with 1 base of the junction left unmatched. The CDR3 loop spans 13 amino acids. This CDR3 is CASRDRGSYEQYF. CDR3 bases: TGTGCCAGCAGGGACAGGGGTTCCTACGAGCAGTACTTC.

This chain connects TRBV25-1 to TRBJ1-2; TRBD1 agrees at 7 bases. The CDR3 covers 15 residues. The V segment lost 3 bases and the J segment 4 bases; nucleotides outside the gene matches: 8. Germline CDR1 is MGHDK and CDR2 is SYGVNS. In DNA, the CDR3 is TGTGCCAGCAGTGAGGGGGACAGCTGGATCTATGGCTACACCTTC. Translated, it gives CASSEGDSWIYGYTF.

The J gene is TRBJ1-1, the V gene TRBV6-6; maybe TRBD1 (5 bases). The V end was cut by 7 bases, the J end by 4 bases, with 13 bases between. Germline assignment: CDR1 MNHNY and CDR2 SVGAGI (reference sequence). The CDR3 length is 13 residues. The CDR3 bases are TGTGCCAGCACCCTCTGGGGGGGCACTGAAGCTTTCTTT. This translates into CASTLWGGTEAFF.

This clone was observed many times. Different DNA sequences within this sample yield the same CDR3. This chain joins TRBV2 and TRBJ1-5, with D tentatively TRBD1 (6 bases). V was cut by 6 bases and J by 4 bases, with 13 bases left in between. The CDR3 contains 14 residues. Germline V gene lookup returns CDR1 SNHLY and CDR2 FYNNEI. The DNA of the CDR3 is TGTGCCAGCAGAGTCGGGCAGGGGAATCAGCCCCAGCATTTT. Protein: CASRVGQGNQPQHF.

This chain joins TRBV7-2 and TRBJ2-4; 7 nucleotides match TRBD2. There are 15 residues in the CDR3. Germline assignment: CDR1 SGHTA and CDR2 FQGNSA. With 2 bases clipped from V and 7 bases from J, the junction kept 8 bases outside the gene matches. The CDR3 sequence is CASSLSGAGPNIQYF. The CDR3 DNA sequence: TGTGCCAGCAGCTTATCCGGAGCGGGGCCCAACATTCAGTACTTC. Full variable domain (outside the CDR3, taken from reference TRBV7-2 and TRBJ2-4): GAGVSQSPSNKVTEKGKDVELRCDPISGHTALYWYRQSLGQGLEFLIYFQGNSAPDKSGLPSDRFSAERTGGSVSTLTIQRTQQEDSAVYLCASSLSGAGPNIQYFGAGTRLSVL.

The chain recombines TRBV4-1 with TRBJ1-5; D uncertain. The CDR3 spans 18 residues. Germline CDR1 MGHRA, CDR2 YSYEKL. The germline V and J ends were trimmed by 0 bases and 0 bases, with 15 bases remaining between them. This CDR3 is CASSQDHGRSVSNQPQHF. CDR3 DNA: TGCGCCAGCAGCCAAGATCATGGCAGGTCGGTTAGCAATCAGCCCCAGCATTTT.

This clone was observed a handful of times. The V call is TRBV6-1, the J call TRBJ1-2; 8 nucleotides match TRBD1. CDR3 size: 17 residues. The germline V gene has CDR1 MNHNS and CDR2 SASEGT. The V segment lost 4 bases and the J segment 4 bases; nucleotides outside the gene matches: 14. Here the CDR3 DNA reads TGTGCCAGCAGTGGGGGACAGGACCCCAAATTCGGCTATGGCTACACCTTC. This translates into CASSGGQDPKFGYGYTF.

This sequence joins TRBV5-1 and TRBJ1-1; D call uncertain. Between the trimmed V and J ends, which lost 8 bases and 1 base, there was a span of 9 bases. The CDR3 is 12 amino acids. Germline assignment: CDR1 SGHRS and CDR2 YFSETQ. The CDR3 DNA is TGCGCCAGTTCGGAGCCGAACACTGAAGCTTTCTTT. This gives the protein CASSEPNTEAFF.

This clone has more than one count but fewer than ten. This chain links TRBV13 with TRBJ2-7; TRBD2 matches at 8 bases. Germline V gives CDR1 PRHDT, CDR2 FYEKMQ (reference sequence). J gave up 8 bases and V 8 bases, and 5 bases lay outside the gene matches. The CDR3 runs 11 residues. The CDR3 coding sequence is TGTGCCAGCGGAGCGGGGGATAAGCAGTACTTC. Protein product: CASGAGDKQYF.

The CDR3 sequence: CASRLGQISYEQYF. DNA of the CDR3: TGTGCCAGCAGACTGGGACAGATCTCCTACGAGCAGTACTTC. The V call is TRBV6-6, the J call TRBJ2-7, with 7 bases matching TRBD1. The V and J ends lost 6 bases and 0 bases, in that order; junction bases with no gene match: 5. This CDR3 contains 14 residues. The germline V gene has CDR1 MNHNY and CDR2 SVGAGI (reference sequence).

The chain couples TRBV2 to TRBJ2-7; 7 nucleotides align to TRBD1. The CDR3 length is 14 residues. The V gene end was trimmed by 6 bases and the J gene end by 3 bases; junction bases not matched to a gene: 8. Germline V gene lookup returns CDR1 SNHLY and CDR2 FYNNEI. The CDR3 protein is CASRGTGTVYEQYF. The CDR3 nucleotides are TGTGCCAGCAGGGGAACCGGGACAGTCTACGAGCAGTACTTC.

The chain carries TRBV7-3 and TRBJ2-1, with 7 bases that match TRBD1. CDR3 size: 13 residues. Losses at the gene ends were 2 bases for V and 6 bases for J; bases not matched to a gene: 1. Germline CDR1 SGHTA, CDR2 FQGTGA. Here the CDR3 DNA reads TGTGCCAGCAGCTTAGACAGGGTCAATGAGCAGTTCTTC. It specifies CASSLDRVNEQFF.

The chain is built from TRBV19 and TRBJ2-3; 9 bases match TRBD1. The CDR3 has 15 residues. The germline V gene encodes CDR1 LNHDA and CDR2 SQIVND (reference sequence). The V and J ends lost 5 bases and 2 bases, in that order; junction bases with no gene match: 5. The CDR3 sequence is CASSGRTGATDTQYF. In nucleotides, the CDR3 is TGTGCCAGTAGTGGTAGGACAGGGGCCACAGATACGCAGTATTTT.

CDR3 region: CASSRRDGGAGELFF. The CDR3 bases are TGTGCCAGCAGCCGCCGGGACGGGGGGGCCGGGGAGCTGTTTTTT. The chain recombines TRBV11-2 with TRBJ2-2; TRBD2 aligns across 8 bases. J gave up 6 bases and V 5 bases, and 8 bases lay outside the gene matches. There are 15 residues in the CDR3. Germline CDR1 and CDR2: SGHAT and FQNNGV.

V is TRBV5-1 and J is TRBJ2-7; 10 bases map to TRBD1. Losses at the gene ends were 3 bases for V and 2 bases for J; bases not matched to a gene: 5. The CDR3 contains 15 residues. Germline CDR1 is SGHRS and CDR2 is YFSETQ. The CDR3 region has the DNA TGCGCCAGCAGCTGGGCCGGGACAGGGGCCTACGAGCAGTACTTC. Its translation is CASSWAGTGAYEQYF.

Here the CDR3 DNA reads TGCGCCAGCAGCTCCGGGACTCCCCGCACAGATACGCAGTATTTT. Its protein is CASSSGTPRTDTQYF. The V and J genes are TRBV5-1 and TRBJ2-3, with D maybe TRBD2 (6 bases). Germline V gives CDR1 SGHRS, CDR2 YFSETQ. The ends were cut back, 3 bases at V and 1 base at J, with 12 bases in the middle. The CDR3 totals 15 residues. The variable domain in full, with the rest retrieved from reference TRBV5-1 and TRBJ2-3, is KAGVTQTPRYLIKTRGQQVTLSCSPISGHRSVSWYQQTPGQGLQFLFEYFSETQRNKGNFPGRFSGRQFSNSRSEMNVSTLELGDSALYLCASSSGTPRTDTQYFGPGTRLTVL.